This TCR beta chain was captured by sequencing in a study of PD-L1 blockade in urothelial cancer (dated by TCRdb to 2017 to 2019). Looking at the study overall: Every patient began therapy in 2014 and was given atezolizumab 1,200 mg intravenously every 3 weeks. Twenty-five of 29 patients were identified as males with urothelial cancer of bladder origin, and a prior smoking history was reported by 18 of 29 patients. Patients had an ECOG performance status of 0 or 1 and had received between 0 and 3 prior chemotherapy regimens. Blood samples were analyzed 3 weeks after the start of treatment (second dose) and 6 weeks after the start of treatment. Blood samples gave median yields of around 150,000 T cells and some 80,000 unique TCRs, along with a median clonality of 0.080. An exploratory multi-omic analysis was conducted of the somatic, immune and clinical correlates of response to PD-L1 blockade with atezolizumab in urothelial cancer. TCR sequencing covered pretreatment tumor samples and matched, serially collected peripheral blood taken before and after atezolizumab treatment. Progression-free survival longer than 6 months counted as durable clinical benefit, and TCR features were additionally tested against both progression-free and overall survival. In the same patients, pretreatment tumors underwent whole exome sequencing and RNA sequencing in addition to TCR sequencing. Durable clinical benefit was achieved by nine patients but not by the remaining 20. Just over 28 patients had pretreatment blood TCR-seq, some 24 had at least one posttreatment blood collection, and some 24 had tumor TCR-seq.

General study outcomes and caveats: A pretreatment peripheral blood TCR clonality below the median was linked to improved progression-free and overall survival. Because the sample size was small (n ≈ 29) and many of the analyses were exploratory, the results are meant to be hypothesis-generating. Patients with durable benefit showed greater expansion of tumor-associated TCR clones in peripheral blood 3 weeks after starting treatment (n of about 21, p = 0.022).

V lost 4 bases and J lost 5 bases, and the count of bases not matched to a germline gene is 6. In the germline V gene, CDR1 corresponds to MRHNA and CDR2 to SNTAGT. The CDR3 spans 15 residues, from the cysteine through the phenylalanine. Left in the record is the CDR3 DNA by itself, 45 bases read in frame from the first base. A note on this clone: What antigen it recognizes has not been identified. No base quality values were provided; no much bigger clone lies one nucleotide off.

The cohort comprised fewer than 35 patients with locally advanced or metastatic urothelial carcinoma treated at Memorial Sloan Kettering on a trial protocol. Peripheral blood mononuclear cells were collected pretreatment and during treatment, at between 1 and 8 total time points per patient. The Qiagen DNeasy Blood extraction kit was used to purify genomic DNA from total PBMCs and from tumor samples. PBMCs were collected pretreatment and during treatment, and were isolated and stored as previously described. Synthetic TCR analog templates were spiked into each PCR so that absolute template abundance could be estimated from read counts. Using the immunoSEQ assay, TCRbeta CDR3 regions were amplified from genomic DNA with bias-controlled V and J gene primers. Sequencing of rearranged TCRbeta segments was performed at approximately 20X coverage. In the original analysis: Sequencing errors were corrected by clustering and CDR3s were annotated against IMGT to assign V, D and J genes. Only productive TCRbeta rearrangements were used in downstream analyses, excluding out-of-frame or stop-codon sequences. To compute clonality, Shannon entropy was normalized by the log of the number of unique productive sequences and then subtracted from one. Clones differing between time points or between blood and tumor were identified using Fisher's exact test with Benjamini-Hochberg correction, with an adjusted p below 0.01 applied as the threshold. TCRdb obtained this table from immuneACCESS and retained in-frame rearrangements with V and J assigned. These tables miss some clones; where compared with another copy, unresolved V genes account for less than half of the shortfall, and the remainder is unexplained. That table is the source of V, J and clone size, and D and trimming were worked out from the DNA. Across this sample there are some 97,000 clones, with approximately 91% seen only once. About 0.91% of the sample is taken by the ten largest.

This clonotype was sampled from an elderly woman with urothelial cancer. This material consisted of PBMCs, taken around atezolizumab (anti-PD-L1) treatment. The chain uses TRBV6-4 and TRBJ2-1; 9 bases in the junction line up with TRBD1. CDR3 loop: CASSVQGATNNEQFF. The nucleotides are TGTGCCAGCAGTGTACAGGGGGCCACGAACAATGAGCAGTTCTTC.